These 3 T cell receptor beta chains came from one sample sequenced in a study of shared clonotypes between healthy human individuals. Produced via immunoSEQ multiplex PCR; TCRdb's table is partial and in-frame only. The sample yields 2 million to 2.5 million clones, 90% to 96% seen once. The specimen was naive CD4+ T cells sorted from blood. The sample's subset: CD45RA+ positively selected. These receptors were taken from a man between 18 and 35 years old in good health.

J is TRBJ2-7 and V is TRBV28; D unresolved. Germline loops: CDR1 MDHEN, CDR2 SYDVKM. With 4 bases removed from V and 7 bases from J, the gap between germline ends came to 11 bases. The CDR3 contains 12 residues. CDR3 DNA: TGTGCCAGCAGTTCCATAATCGGAGAGCAGTACTTC. Its protein product is CASSSIIGEQYF.

The rearrangement joins TRBV14 to TRBJ1-2, with D hard to call. CDR1 SGHDN and CDR2 FVKESK come from the germline V gene. The CDR3 totals 13 residues. V was pared by 2 bases and J by 1 base, with 5 bases between. As DNA, the CDR3 is TGTGCCAGCAGCCAAAACCTTAACTATGGCTACACCTTC. It specifies CASSQNLNYGYTF.

The gene calls are TRBV5-6 and TRBJ2-3, with 14 nucleotides matching TRBD2. The CDR3 consists of 16 residues. V dropped 4 bases and J dropped 3; count of bases not matched to a gene: 4. From germline, CDR1 is SGHDT and CDR2 YYEEEE. CDR3 nucleotides: TGTGCCAGCAGCCCTGGGACTAGCGGGAGAACAGATACGCAGTATTTT. It yields the protein CASSPGTSGRTDTQYF.